Described below is a single T cell receptor beta chain sequence and its context. Its cognate antigen is unknown. This sample is drawn from a study of blood T cells in healthy people across ages. Findings of the study overall: It was the long-lived donors that had more naive CD4+ cells and higher diversity than aged donors.

V lost 5 bases and J 4 bases, leaving 8 bases between the germline ends. CDR1 is SGHTA, CDR2 FQGNSA, per germline. The CDR3 is 12 residues long. Primed by a sample-barcoded 5' primer and a J-beta primer mix, a second PCR proceeded for 7 to 11 cycles. Via MiXCR, TCRdb re-called the 5' RACE reads, giving one row per CDR3 protein. The table has about a million distinct CDR3 sequences, 40% to 60% seen once; the top ten hold 13%. This clonotype originated in a man aged 25 to 45 in good health. The V gene is TRBV7-2, the J gene TRBJ1-1; a possible D gene is TRBD1 (5 bases). Sequenced: blood. The CDR3 coding sequence is TGTGCCAGCAGCGTCCAGGGCACTGAAGCTTTCTTT. This codes for CASSVQGTEAFF.